Shown below are 29 T cell receptor beta chains from a single sample sequenced in a study of radiotherapy plus CTLA-4 blockade in lung cancer. The method was immunoSEQ multiplex PCR; TCRdb's version includes in-frame clones alone and lacks a portion of them. The data hold about 49,000 clones, with 88% observed a single time. This material consisted of peripheral blood, taken from a patient treated with radiotherapy plus ipilimumab. The receptor source for this set is a human donor with non-small cell lung cancer whose response to radiotherapy plus ipilimumab could not be evaluated.

The chain is built from TRBV19 and TRBJ2-3, with 13 bases aligning to TRBD2. Germline V gene lookup returns CDR1 LNHDA and CDR2 SQIVND (reference sequence). There are 15 residues in the CDR3. V dropped 6 bases and J dropped 4; count of bases not matched to a gene: 4. Here the CDR3 DNA reads TGTGCCAGTAGACAACTAGCGGGGGGGGCAGATACGCAGTATTTT. This sequence encodes CASRQLAGGADTQYF.

V and J are TRBV10-3 and TRBJ2-1; 13 positions agree with TRBD2. V trimming: 4 bases; J trimming: 6 bases; junction bases outside the gene matches: 6. This CDR3 has 16 amino acids. Germline lookup yields CDR1 ENHRY and CDR2 SYGVKD. The CDR3 DNA reads as TGTGCCATCAGTGCGTCCGGGACTAGCGGGGTCAATGAGCAGTTCTTC. This sequence encodes CAISASGTSGVNEQFF.

V and J are TRBV5-1 and TRBJ2-7; possible D gene TRBD2, 6 bases. The CDR3 is 14 amino acids. Germline values: CDR1 SGHRS, CDR2 YFSETQ. The V and J ends lost 1 base and 2 bases respectively, with 10 bases between them. In DNA, the CDR3 is TGCGCCAGCAGCTTGAGGGACTTGGCCTACGAGCAGTACTTC. Its translation is CASSLRDLAYEQYF.

The V and J genes are TRBV28 and TRBJ2-7, with TRBD1 as a possible D gene (6 bases). V was pared by 8 bases and J by 1 base, with 12 bases between. CDR1 is MDHEN, CDR2 SYDVKM, per germline. The CDR3 covers 13 residues. This CDR3 reads CASETGYSYEQYF. The CDR3 DNA is TGTGCCAGCGAGACAGGCTATTCCTACGAGCAGTACTTC.

The sample holds a few counts of this clone. V usage is TRBV25-1 and J usage is TRBJ1-5, with TRBD1 identical over 10 bases. The J segment lost 4 bases and the V segment lost 5 bases, leaving 8 bases of the junction unmatched. From germline, CDR1 is MGHDK and CDR2 SYGVNS. This CDR3 contains 16 residues. This CDR3 reads CASSPATGGRNQPQHF. The DNA for the CDR3 is TGTGCCAGCAGTCCCGCGACAGGGGGCCGAAATCAGCCCCAGCATTTT.

J is TRBJ1-4 and V is TRBV21-1; the table's D call of TRBD1 was not tested on the DNA. TRBV21-1 is an annotated pseudogene. The CDR3 is 16 amino acids. The CDR3 DNA sequence: TGTGCCAGCAGCAAAGTTTCGGACAGGGCTAATGAAAAACTGTTTTTT. It is translated as CASSKVSDRANEKLFF.

The V call is TRBV30, the J call TRBJ1-2; D remains ambiguous. The CDR3 totals 13 residues. V was pared by 4 bases and J by 1 base, with 10 bases between. Per germline, CDR1 GTSNPN and CDR2 SVGIG (reference sequence). CDR3 coding DNA: TGTGCCTGGATCGCCCAGAATAACTATGGCTACACCTTC. It is translated as CAWIAQNNYGYTF.

The V call is TRBV5-5, the J call TRBJ2-5, with TRBD1 matching 10 bases. This CDR3 comprises 15 residues. Germline V gene sequence: CDR1 SGHKS, CDR2 YYEKEE (reference sequence). With 5 bases clipped from V and 7 bases from J, the junction kept 11 bases outside the gene matches. The DNA of the CDR3 is TGTGCCAGCAGTGGGACAGGGGCGCCGGGGGGGACCCAGTACTTC. This sequence encodes CASSGTGAPGGTQYF.

The CDR3 nucleotides are TGTGCCAGCAGCGCACAGGGGTGGGAGACCCAGTACTTC. It yields the protein CASSAQGWETQYF. The chain employs TRBV9 and TRBJ2-5; 7 nucleotides align to TRBD1. J lost 5 bases, V lost 3 bases, and 4 bases had no gene match. The germline V gene has CDR1 SGDLS and CDR2 YYNGEE. The CDR3 is 13 amino acids.

The chain carries TRBV27 and TRBJ2-3; TRBD2 matches at 7 bases. The germline V gene encodes CDR1 MNHEY and CDR2 SMNVEV (reference sequence). V shed 6 bases, J shed 1 base, and the junction held 13 bases outside the gene matches. The CDR3 totals 17 residues. The CDR3 region has the DNA TGTGCCAGCAGCTCCCCTCTTACCCGGGGGGGCACAGATACGCAGTATTTT. Protein sequence: CASSSPLTRGGTDTQYF.

The V gene is TRBV9, the J gene TRBJ2-7, with a possible D match to TRBD1 (7 bases). V lost 0 bases to trimming and J lost 6 bases, with 10 bases between them. CDR1 SGDLS and CDR2 YYNGEE come from the germline V gene. The CDR3 totals 13 residues. The CDR3 bases are TGTGCCAGCAGCGTAGGGCAGGGGGGCGAGCAGTACTTC. Encoded protein: CASSVGQGGEQYF.

The V call is TRBV4-3, the J call TRBJ2-2; perhaps TRBD2 as D (6 bases). Trimming cost V 0 bases and J 9 bases, with 14 bases left between them. Germline V gives CDR1 LGHNA, CDR2 YSLEER. This CDR3 has 15 residues. CDR3 sequence reads: CASSQDGTLPRELFF. CDR3 in DNA: TGCGCCAGCAGCCAAGATGGGACTCTCCCCAGGGAGCTGTTTTTT.

J is TRBJ2-3 and V is TRBV7-2; 8 bases are shared with TRBD2. The V gene end was trimmed by 5 bases and the J gene end by 1 base; junction bases not matched to a gene: 5. Germline V gene data show CDR1 as SGHTA and CDR2 as FQGNSA. This CDR3 is built from 15 residues. The CDR3, as DNA: TGTGCCAGCAGCCCCGGGGGGGGACGCACAGATACGCAGTATTTT. Its protein is CASSPGGGRTDTQYF.

This chain uses TRBV11-2 with TRBJ2-5; 7 nucleotides match TRBD1. Gene TRBJ2-7 matches the end of the DNA better, so the J call may be wrong. Germline-derived CDR1 and CDR2 are SGHAT and FQNNGV. The CDR3 length is 15 residues. The CDR3 loop reads CASSVAQGQPYEQYF. The CDR3 nucleotides read TGTGCCAGCAGTGTTGCCCAGGGACAGCCCTACGAGCAGTACTTC.

The chain links TRBV9 to TRBJ1-1; 7 nucleotides align to TRBD1. The CDR3 is 15 amino acids. Germline trimming cut 4 bases from V and 1 base from J; bases unmatched to any gene: 7. Germline V gene sequence: CDR1 SGDLS, CDR2 YYNGEE. The CDR3 region is CASSLTQGGNTEAFF. For the CDR3, the DNA is TGTGCCAGCAGCTTAACTCAGGGGGGGAACACTGAAGCTTTCTTT.

This clone was seen a handful of times. This rearrangement joins TRBV4-1 to TRBJ2-1, with 7 bases matching TRBD2. From germline, CDR1 is MGHRA and CDR2 YSYEKL. The CDR3 has 18 residues. The V gene end was trimmed by 1 base and the J gene end by 4 bases; junction bases not matched to a gene: 13. CDR3 protein: CASSQVDMGLAVYNEQFF. The CDR3 nucleotides are TGCGCCAGCAGCCAAGTAGATATGGGGCTAGCGGTTTACAATGAGCAGTTCTTC.

The genes are TRBV4-1 and TRBJ2-1, with TRBD2 identical over 9 bases. The V segment lost 0 bases and the J segment 1 base; nucleotides outside the gene matches: 7. CDR3 length: 18 residues. CDR1 MGHRA and CDR2 YSYEKL come from the germline V gene. The CDR3 DNA follows: TGCGCCAGCAGCCAAGATCTGGGCGCGGGGGGGTCCTACAATGAGCAGTTCTTC. This translates into CASSQDLGAGGSYNEQFF.

The gene calls are TRBV29-1 and TRBJ2-5; weak D call: TRBD2 (5 bases). This CDR3 is built from 10 residues. The V gene's germline CDR1 is SQVTM and CDR2 ANQGSEA. The ends were cut back, 3 bases at V and 9 bases at J, with 8 bases in the middle. CDR3 coding DNA: TGCAGCGTTGATAGCGACGCCCAGTACTTC. This gives the protein CSVDSDAQYF.

There are a few counts of this clone. CDR3 sequence reads: CASSPGRASTDTQYF. CDR3 DNA: TGTGCCAGCAGCCCCGGGAGGGCAAGCACAGATACGCAGTATTTT. The chain has TRBV25-1 and TRBJ2-3, with TRBD2 matching 8 bases. There are 15 residues in the CDR3. Germline lookup yields CDR1 MGHDK and CDR2 SYGVNS. Germline trimming cut 6 bases from V and 0 bases from J; bases unmatched to any gene: 5.

The genes are TRBV11-2 and TRBJ1-2, with D possibly matching TRBD1 (5 bases). This CDR3 is 15 amino acids long. CDR1 is SGHAT, CDR2 FQNNGV, per germline. V dropped 0 bases and J dropped 6 bases, with 14 bases sitting between them. In DNA, the CDR3 is TGTGCCAGCAGCTTAGATTCGGCAGGGTTCGATGGCTACACCTTC. Its protein product is CASSLDSAGFDGYTF.

This chain uses TRBV4-1 with TRBJ2-2, with 9 nucleotides matching TRBD1. With V trimmed by 3 bases and J by 0 bases, 2 bases remained unmatched. This CDR3 comprises 16 residues. Germline values: CDR1 MGHRA, CDR2 YSYEKL. The chain's CDR3 is CASSQWTGANTGELFF. CDR3 bases: TGCGCCAGCAGCCAGTGGACAGGGGCGAACACCGGGGAGCTGTTTTTT.

The rearrangement links TRBV20-1 to TRBJ2-7; D may be TRBD1 (6 bases). With 6 bases removed from V and 2 bases from J, the gap between germline ends came to 8 bases. This CDR3 comprises 11 residues. CDR1 DFQATT and CDR2 SNEGSKA come from the germline V gene (reference sequence). The DNA of the CDR3 is TGCAGTGCAAGGACAGCCTACGAGCAGTACTTC. It encodes CSARTAYEQYF.

V is TRBV10-1 and J is TRBJ2-5; 8 nucleotides agree with TRBD1. The germline V gene has CDR1 WNHNN and CDR2 SYGVQD (reference sequence). Trimming removed 5 bases from V and 4 bases from J; junction bases left unmatched: 3. This CDR3 comprises 13 residues. The CDR3 protein is CASSPGQGETQYF. The CDR3 DNA reads TGCGCCAGCAGTCCCGGACAGGGAGAGACCCAGTACTTC.

This chain links TRBV11-2 with TRBJ1-1; 11 nucleotides match TRBD1. V was pared by 4 bases and J by 0 bases, with 7 bases of the junction left unmatched. The germline V gene has CDR1 SGHAT and CDR2 FQNNGV. The CDR3 runs 17 residues. CDR3 amino acids: CASSSDRGHGMNTEAFF. DNA for the CDR3: TGTGCCAGCAGCTCGGACAGGGGGCACGGGATGAACACTGAAGCTTTCTTT. Variable domain in full (rest from reference TRBV11-2 and TRBJ1-1): EAGVAQSPRYKIIEKRQSVAFWCNPISGHATLYWYQQILGQGPKLLIQFQNNGVVDDSQLPKDRFSAERLKGVDSTLKIQPAKLEDSAVYLCASSSDRGHGMNTEAFFGQGTRLTVV.

The rearrangement joins TRBV5-1 to TRBJ2-3; perhaps TRBD1 as D (5 bases). The CDR3 has 14 residues. CDR1 SGHRS and CDR2 YFSETQ come from the germline V gene. The V and J ends lost 2 bases and 2 bases respectively, with 9 bases between them. The CDR3: CASSFQGSTDTQYF. The CDR3 region has the DNA TGCGCCAGCAGCTTTCAGGGTTCCACAGATACGCAGTATTTT.

This clone was recorded only once. The J gene is TRBJ2-5, the V gene TRBV19; 9 bases are a match to TRBD1. This CDR3 is 15 amino acids long. J gave up 1 base and V 3 bases, and 3 bases lay outside the gene matches. Per the germline V gene, CDR1 is LNHDA and CDR2 is SQIVND (reference sequence). Here the CDR3 reads CASSILGQGQETQYF. The CDR3 DNA sequence: TGTGCCAGTAGTATTTTGGGACAGGGCCAAGAGACCCAGTACTTC.

The V gene is TRBV18, the J gene TRBJ2-7; D might be TRBD2 (5 bases). The V gene's germline CDR1 is KGHSH and CDR2 LQKENI. Trimming pared 2 bases from V and 3 bases from J, leaving 11 bases between. The CDR3 is 14 residues long. The CDR3 reads CASSPVASSYEQYF. CDR3 DNA: TGTGCCAGCTCACCAGTGGCTAGCAGCTACGAGCAGTACTTC.

The genes are TRBV6-1 and TRBJ2-5; maybe TRBD2 (6 bases). Trimming removed 3 bases from V and 4 bases from J, with 18 bases in between. CDR3 size: 16 residues. The germline gives CDR1 MNHNS, CDR2 SASEGT. CDR3 sequence: CASSDNVGLSGETQYF. In nucleotides, the CDR3 is TGTGCCAGCAGTGACAATGTGGGACTTAGCGGAGAGACCCAGTACTTC.

The CDR3 region has the DNA TGTGCCAGCAGCTTACAGGAGACCCAGTACTTC. It specifies CASSLQETQYF. The chain uses TRBV7-2 and TRBJ2-5; D not certain. The CDR3 covers 11 residues. With 2 bases removed from V and 5 bases from J, the gap between germline ends came to 3 bases. Germline lookup yields CDR1 SGHTA and CDR2 FQGNSA.